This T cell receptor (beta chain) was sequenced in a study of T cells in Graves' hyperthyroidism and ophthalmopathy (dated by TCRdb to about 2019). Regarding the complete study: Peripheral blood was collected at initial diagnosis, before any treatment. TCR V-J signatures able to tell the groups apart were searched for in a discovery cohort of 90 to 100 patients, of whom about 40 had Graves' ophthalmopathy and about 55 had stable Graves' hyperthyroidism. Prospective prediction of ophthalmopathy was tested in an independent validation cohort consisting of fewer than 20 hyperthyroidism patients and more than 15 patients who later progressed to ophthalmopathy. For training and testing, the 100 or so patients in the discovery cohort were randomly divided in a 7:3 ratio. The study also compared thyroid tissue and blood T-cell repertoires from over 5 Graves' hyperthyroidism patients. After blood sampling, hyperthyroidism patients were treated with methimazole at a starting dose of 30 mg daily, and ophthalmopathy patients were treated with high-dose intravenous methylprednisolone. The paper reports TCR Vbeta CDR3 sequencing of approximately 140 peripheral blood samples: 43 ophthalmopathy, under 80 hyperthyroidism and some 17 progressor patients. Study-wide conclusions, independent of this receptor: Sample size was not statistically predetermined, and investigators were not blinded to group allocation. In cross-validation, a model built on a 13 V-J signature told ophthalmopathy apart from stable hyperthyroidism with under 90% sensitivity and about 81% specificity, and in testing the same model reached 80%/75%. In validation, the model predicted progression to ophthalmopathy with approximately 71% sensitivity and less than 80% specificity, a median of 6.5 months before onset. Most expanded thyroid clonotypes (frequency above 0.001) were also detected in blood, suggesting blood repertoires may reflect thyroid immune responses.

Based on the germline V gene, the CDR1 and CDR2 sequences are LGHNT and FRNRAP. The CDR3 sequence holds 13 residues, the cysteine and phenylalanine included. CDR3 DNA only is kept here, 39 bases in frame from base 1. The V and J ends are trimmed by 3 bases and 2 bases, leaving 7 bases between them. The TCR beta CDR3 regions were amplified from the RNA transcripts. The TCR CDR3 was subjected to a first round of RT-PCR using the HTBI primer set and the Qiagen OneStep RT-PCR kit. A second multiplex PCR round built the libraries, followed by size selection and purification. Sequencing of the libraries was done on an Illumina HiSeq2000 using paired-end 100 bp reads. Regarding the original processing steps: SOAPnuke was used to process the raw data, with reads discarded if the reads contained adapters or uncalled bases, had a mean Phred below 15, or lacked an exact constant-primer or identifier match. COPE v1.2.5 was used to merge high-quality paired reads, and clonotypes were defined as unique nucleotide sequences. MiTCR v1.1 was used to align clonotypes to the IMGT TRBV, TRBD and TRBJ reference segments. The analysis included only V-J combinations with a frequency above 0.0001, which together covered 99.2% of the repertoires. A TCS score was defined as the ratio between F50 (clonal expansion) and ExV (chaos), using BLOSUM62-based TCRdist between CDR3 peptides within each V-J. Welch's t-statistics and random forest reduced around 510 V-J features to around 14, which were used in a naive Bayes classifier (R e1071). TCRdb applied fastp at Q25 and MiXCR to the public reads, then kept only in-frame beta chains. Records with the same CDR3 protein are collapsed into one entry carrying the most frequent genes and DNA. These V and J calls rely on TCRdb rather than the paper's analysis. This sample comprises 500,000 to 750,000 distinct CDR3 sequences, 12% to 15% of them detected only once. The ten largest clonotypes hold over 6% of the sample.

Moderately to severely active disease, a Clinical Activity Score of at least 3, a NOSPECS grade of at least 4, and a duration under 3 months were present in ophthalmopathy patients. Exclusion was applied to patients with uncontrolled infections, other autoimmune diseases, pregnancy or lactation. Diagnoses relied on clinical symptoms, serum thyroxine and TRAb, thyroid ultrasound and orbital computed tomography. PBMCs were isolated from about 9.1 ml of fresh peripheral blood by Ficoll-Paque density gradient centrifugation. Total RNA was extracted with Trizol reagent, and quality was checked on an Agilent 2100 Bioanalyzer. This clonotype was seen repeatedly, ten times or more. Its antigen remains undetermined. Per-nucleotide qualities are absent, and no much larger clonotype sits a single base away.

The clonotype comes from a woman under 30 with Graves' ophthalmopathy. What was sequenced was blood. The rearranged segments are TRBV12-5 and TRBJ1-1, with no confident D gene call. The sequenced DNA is TGTGCTAGTGGTTTCGAACAAAACACTGAAGCTTTCTTT. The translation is CASGFEQNTEAFF.